What follows is one T cell receptor beta chain and its context. Its specificity is not known. Other DNA sequences within the sample encode an identical CDR3. The sample is drawn from a study of graft-versus-host responses after intestinal transplantation. Study summary: The recipients all started with anti-thymocyte globulin induction and then took tacrolimus and steroids for about 3 years. Study-level results: Researchers found peak circulating GvH clone levels linked to early post-transplant HvG declines.

Generated by immunoSEQ multiplex PCR, the TCRdb table keeps only in-frame clones and is missing some. The sample has about 110,000 clones; over 85% are singletons. CDR1 and CDR2 from the germline V gene are MGHRA and YSYEKL. V gave up 1 base and J gave up 1 base, with 8 bases separating them. The CDR3 contains 14 residues. The material sequenced was unstimulated CD8+ T cells sorted from spleen or lymph node cells, taken before intestinal transplant. This sequence joins TRBV4-1 and TRBJ2-7, with D perhaps TRBD1 (6 bases). The sequence was collected from a human donor who received an intestinal transplant. The CDR3 loop is CASSQATGSYEQYF. DNA for the CDR3: TGCGCCAGCAGCCAAGCGACAGGATCCTACGAGCAGTACTTC.